These T cell receptor beta chains were read from a single sample in a study of PD-L1 blockade in urothelial cancer. Only in-frame clones appear in the TCRdb table, and some are missing; sequencing was by immunoSEQ multiplex PCR. The sample lists some 51,000 clones; 88% were seen once. Sequenced here: PBMCs, sampled around atezolizumab (anti-PD-L1) treatment. The receptor set was obtained from a man between 60 and 75 years old with urothelial cancer. Both conserved end residues are part of each CDR3. The D gene is left open where the match is weak. Only part of the rows carry a size: once, few, many, or a class if the clone is expanded.

.	TRBV5-6	.	TRBJ2-7	TGTGCCAGCAGCAATATTAGCAGGGACTCCTACGAGCAGTACTTC	CASSNISRDSYEQYF
.	TRBV5-5	.	TRBJ2-5	TGTGCCAGCAGTGGAGAGATCCTCCAAGAGACCCAGTACTTC	CASSGEILQETQYF
.	TRBV28	TRBD1	TRBJ1-2	TGTGCCAGCATCCAACAGGGGGACTATGGCTACACCTTC	CASIQQGDYGYTF
once	TRBV30	.	TRBJ1-4	TGTGCCTGTCAACGGACTCAGGGGGAAAAACTGTTTTTT	CACQRTQGEKLFF
.	TRBV9	.	TRBJ1-2	TGTGCCAGCACCCTTCGGGGGGAGCCCCTTGCTGGCTACACCTTC	CASTLRGEPLAGYTF
.	TRBV10-3	.	TRBJ2-1	TGTGCCATCAGTTCTAGCAATGAGCAGTTCTTC	CAISSSNEQFF
few	TRBV7-9	TRBD1	TRBJ1-6	TGTGCCAGCAGCTCCCGCACGGGACAGTCGAATTCACCCCTCCACTTT	CASSSRTGQSNSPLHF
.	TRBV10-1	.	TRBJ2-1	TGCGCCAGCAGTGAGAACTACTATGGTGAGCAGTTCTTC	CASSENYYGEQFF
.	TRBV5-1	TRBD2	TRBJ2-7	TGCGCCAGCAGCCCGGGGGGGGCCAGCACCTACGAGCAGTACTTC	CASSPGGASTYEQYF
.	TRBV11-2	TRBD1	TRBJ1-5	TGTGCCAGCAGCCCGGGACAGGGGACGATTCAGCCCCAGCATTTT	CASSPGQGTIQPQHF
.	TRBV7-6	.	TRBJ1-3	TGTGCCAGCAGCTTCCCAGGGGATGGAAACACCATATATTTT	CASSFPGDGNTIYF
.	TRBV6-5	.	TRBJ2-7	TGTGCCAGCAGTTATGGGCCCGAATACGAGCAGTACTTC	CASSYGPEYEQYF
.	TRBV5-1	TRBD2	TRBJ2-5	TGCGCCAGCAGCTTGTATGGGACTAGCGGGGGATACCAAGAGACCCAGTACTTC	CASSLYGTSGGYQETQYF
.	TRBV2	TRBD1	TRBJ1-5	TGTGCCAGCCGAGATTTGGACAGGCAAAATCAGCCCCAGCATTTT	CASRDLDRQNQPQHF
.	TRBV11-3	TRBD1	TRBJ2-1	TGTGCCAGCAGTTCCGGGACAGGAGTCTACAATGAGCAGTTCTTC	CASSSGTGVYNEQFF
once	TRBV6-6	TRBD2	TRBJ2-7	TGTGCCAGCAGTTACTCGGGGCCTAGCGGCTACGAGCAGTACTTC	CASSYSGPSGYEQYF
.	TRBV5-1	TRBD1	TRBJ2-7	TGCGCCAGCAGCTTGGCCGCGCAGGGGGCTTCCGAGCAGTACTTC	CASSLAAQGASEQYF
.	TRBV10-2	TRBD1	TRBJ2-7	TGCGCCAGCAGACTGGACAGGGGGAACTACGAGCAGTACTTC	CASRLDRGNYEQYF
.	TRBV29-1	TRBD1	TRBJ2-4	TGCAGCGTCAAGACAGGGGTCGAAAACATTCAGTACTTC	CSVKTGVENIQYF
.	TRBV11-2	TRBD2	TRBJ2-1	TGTGCCAGCAGCTCTAAGCGGGGATGGGCGGGGGAGCAAAATGAGCAGTTCTTC	CASSSKRGWAGEQNEQFF
.	TRBV6-5	.	TRBJ2-7	TGTGCCAGCAGCCTCCTTACCTACGAGCAGTACTTC	CASSLLTYEQYF
.	TRBV5-4	.	TRBJ1-6	TGTGCCAGCAGCTTGGCCGGGGGGGGAAATTCACCCCTCCACTTT	CASSLAGGGNSPLHF
.	TRBV10-2	TRBD1	TRBJ2-5	TGCGCCAGCAGTGGGGGGACAGGGGGAGAGACCCAGTACTTC	CASSGGTGGETQYF
.	TRBV19	.	TRBJ2-3	TGTGCCAGTAGTATGGACACAAGCACAGATACGCAGTATTTT	CASSMDTSTDTQYF
.	TRBV7-3	.	TRBJ1-1	TGTGCCAGCAGCCGCGGTCCGAACACTGAAGCTTTCTTT	CASSRGPNTEAFF
once	TRBV5-1	TRBD1	TRBJ1-2	TGCGCCAGCAGCTTGACAGGGGGCGAAGACTATGGCTACACCTTC	CASSLTGGEDYGYTF
.	TRBV5-1	.	TRBJ2-1	TGCGCCAGCAGCCTAGGAGGGGGCGCCTACAATGAGCAGTTCTTC	CASSLGGGAYNEQFF
once	TRBV25-1	.	TRBJ1-4	TGTGCCAGCAGAACAGGGTTTCTGCTGTTTTTT	CASRTGFLLFF
.	TRBV18	.	TRBJ1-1	TGTGCCAGCTCACCACCAAACGGGGGCACTGAAGCTTTCTTT	CASSPPNGGTEAFF
.	TRBV5-1	.	TRBJ2-7	TGCGCCAGCAGCTTGGGTACTAGCTCCTACGAGCAGTACTTC	CASSLGTSSYEQYF
.	TRBV6-1	TRBD1	TRBJ1-6	TGTGCCAGCAGTGCCGGGACAGGCACCTATAATTCACCCCTCCACTTT	CASSAGTGTYNSPLHF
few	TRBV7-9	.	TRBJ2-1	TGTGCCAGCAGCTTAGCCGGGTTCAATGAGCAGTTCTTC	CASSLAGFNEQFF
.	TRBV6-4	.	TRBJ2-2	TGTGCCAGCAAGGAGGGGCCCGGGGAGCTGTTTTTT	CASKEGPGELFF
.	TRBV6-6	.	TRBJ2-1	TGTGCCAGCAGTTACGGGGGCCTGAGGAGGAATGAGCAGTTCTTC	CASSYGGLRRNEQFF
.	TRBV6-5	.	TRBJ1-4	TGTGCCAGCAGTTACTCGGGAGCAACTAATGAAAAACTGTTTTTT	CASSYSGATNEKLFF
.	TRBV21-1	.	TRBJ1-5	TGTGCCAGTCCTAAAGAACGGCGGACATTTGATAGCAATCAGCCCCAGCATTTT	CASPKERRTFDSNQPQHF
.	TRBV7-9	.	TRBJ2-7	TGTGCCAGCAGCCCGGGATCCTCCCCCTCCTACGAGCAGTACTTC	CASSPGSSPSYEQYF